Listed below are T cell receptor beta chains from one sample, sequenced in a study of blood T cell repertoires in COVID-19. TCRdb's copy holds only in-frame clones and misses some; the assay was immunoSEQ multiplex PCR. In the table there are some 220,000 clones, approximately 84% of which are singletons. Sequenced: peripheral blood. All receptors come from a man aged 45 to 65 who had recovered from COVID-19. The CDR3 runs from the conserved cysteine through the conserved F or W. A D gene is named only where the DNA matches it firmly. Size tells how often a clone was seen (once, few, many) or the class of an expanded clone, and some rows leave it out.

d_call	j_call	v_call	clone_size	cdr3_length	cdr3_aa	cdr3_nt
TRBD2	TRBJ2-5	TRBV18	.	17	CASSPGLAGGFGETQYF	TGTGCCAGCTCACCTGGACTAGCGGGAGGTTTTGGGGAGACCCAGTACTTC
TRBD1	TRBJ1-1	TRBV30	.	14	CAWSLTGLNTEAFF	TGTGCCTGGAGTTTGACAGGGTTGAACACTGAAGCTTTCTTT
.	TRBJ1-2	TRBV19	.	16	CASSIPTKGANYGYTF	TGTGCCAGTAGTATCCCAACCAAAGGGGCGAACTATGGCTACACCTTC
.	TRBJ2-7	TRBV10-2	.	14	CASKAWTAPYEQYF	TGCGCCAGCAAAGCGTGGACAGCCCCCTACGAGCAGTACTTC
.	TRBJ1-4	TRBV11-2	.	15	CASSLDLAANEKLFF	TGTGCCAGCAGCTTAGACTTGGCAGCTAATGAAAAACTGTTTTTT
TRBD1	TRBJ2-3	TRBV5-1	.	14	CASTRQGGTDTQYF	TGCGCCAGCACCAGACAGGGAGGCACAGATACGCAGTATTTT
TRBD1	TRBJ1-4	TRBV5-1	.	14	CASSFGTGGEKLFF	TGCGCCAGCAGCTTCGGGACAGGGGGTGAAAAACTGTTTTTT
TRBD2	TRBJ2-1	TRBV11-2	few	16	CASSLAGGISYNEQFF	TGTGCCAGCAGTCTAGCGGGAGGCATCTCCTACAATGAGCAGTTCTTC
.	TRBJ1-3	TRBV7-2	.	14	CASSRLTAGDTIYF	TGTGCCAGCAGCCGCCTGACCGCGGGGGACACCATATATTTT
TRBD1	TRBJ1-6	TRBV28	.	14	CASSSDRAGSPLHF	TGTGCCAGCAGCTCGGACAGGGCAGGATCACCCCTCCACTTT
.	TRBJ1-2	TRBV18	.	13	CASSPAGADGYTF	TGTGCCAGCTCACCAGCGGGGGCGGATGGCTACACCTTC
.	TRBJ1-1	TRBV5-1	.	13	CASSLTKDTEAFF	TGCGCCAGCAGCTTAACTAAGGACACTGAAGCTTTCTTT
TRBD1	TRBJ1-1	TRBV28	.	12	CASRLLTGKAFF	TGTGCCAGCAGACTTCTGACAGGGAAAGCTTTCTTT
TRBD2	TRBJ2-1	TRBV9	.	15	CASSPTSGRGNEQFF	TGTGCCAGCAGCCCGACTAGCGGGAGAGGTAATGAGCAGTTCTTC
TRBD1	TRBJ1-6	TRBV28	.	15	CASSEDRGYNSPLHF	TGTGCCAGCAGTGAAGACAGGGGGTATAATTCACCCCTCCACTTT
.	TRBJ2-1	TRBV12-2	.	20	CASRLAPGLAGARNYNEQFF	TGTGCAAGTCGCTTAGCTCCCGGGCTAGCGGGAGCCCGTAATTACAATGAGCAGTTCTTC
.	TRBJ1-6	TRBV3-1/TRBV3-2	.	17	CASSRSSLNTIGSPLHF	TGTGCCAGCAGCCGGAGCAGCCTCAACACGATAGGTTCACCCCTCCACTTT
TRBD1	TRBJ1-2	TRBV24-1	.	15	CATSDSLNRGHGYTF	TGTGCCACCAGTGATTCGTTGAACAGGGGCCATGGCTACACCTTC
TRBD1	TRBJ1-1	TRBV5-1	few	15	CASSLRTGDLTEAFF	TGCGCCAGCAGCTTGAGGACAGGGGATCTTACTGAAGCTTTCTTT
TRBD1	TRBJ1-1	TRBV28	.	13	CASRWDRGTEAFF	TGTGCCAGCAGGTGGGACAGGGGGACTGAAGCTTTCTTT
.	TRBJ1-6	TRBV19	.	16	CASSKGRLEGNSPLHF	TGTGCCAGTAGTAAGGGACGCCTGGAGGGTAATTCACCCCTCCACTTT
.	TRBJ2-1	TRBV5-1	.	15	CASKMRGTSYNEQFF	TGCGCCAGCAAAATGCGGGGAACCTCCTACAATGAGCAGTTCTTC